This T cell receptor (beta chain) came from a study of T cells in Graves' hyperthyroidism and ophthalmopathy. Study overall: Sampling of peripheral blood happened at initial diagnosis, prior to any treatment. Study outcomes and limitations: Blood also carried most thyroid clonotypes expanded above 0.001.

The study left out patients who had uncontrolled infection, other autoimmune disease, pregnancy or lactation. V was cut by 3 bases and J by 1 base, with 17 bases left in between. Germline assignment: CDR1 SGHRS and CDR2 YFSETQ. This CDR3 contains 17 residues. Amplification yielded TCR beta CDR3 regions, with RNA transcripts as the source. With the HTBI primer set, the TCR CDR3 went through a first round of RT-PCR. Via MiXCR, TCRdb re-called the multiplex PCR reads, giving one row per CDR3 protein. The sample lists approximately 320,000 distinct CDR3 sequences, 16% occurring once. A note on this clonotype: What it recognizes is unknown.

The sample consisted of blood. This chain links TRBV5-1 with TRBJ2-1, with D perhaps TRBD1 (5 bases). The receptor's source is a man aged 25-40 years with Graves' hyperthyroidism. In DNA form, the CDR3 reads TGCGCCAGCAGCTACTTCCGCAGGGCCGCATCCTACAATGAGCAGTTCTTC. Encoded protein: CASSYFRRAASYNEQFF.